These T cell receptor beta chains were read from a single sample in a study of OX40 agonist ivuxolimab in advanced cancers. Only in-frame clones appear in the TCRdb table, and some are missing; sequencing was by immunoSEQ multiplex PCR. Among approximately 68,000 clones listed, about four fifths were seen once. The specimen was CD4+ or CD8+ T cells sorted from blood, collected in a trial of the OX40 agonist ivuxolimab. Source of these receptors: an adult with an advanced solid tumor such as melanoma, head and neck, liver or kidney cancer. Both conserved end residues are part of each CDR3. D genes are given only for firm matches. The size field is filled for only some rows; it gives once, few, many or a size class.

D: .
size: .
V: TRBV6-5
J: TRBJ1-1
CDR3: CASSYIPMNTEAFF
DNA: TGTGCCAGCAGTTACATTCCTATGAACACTGAAGCTTTCTTT

D: TRBD2
size: .
V: TRBV29-1
J: TRBJ2-7
CDR3: CSVQAGGPDEQYF
DNA: TGCAGCGTTCAGGCGGGAGGGCCGGACGAGCAGTACTTC

D: TRBD2
size: .
V: TRBV7-6
J: TRBJ2-1
CDR3: CASSLSGPRGHEQFF
DNA: TGTGCCAGCAGTCTTAGCGGGCCGAGAGGGCATGAGCAGTTCTTC

D: .
size: .
V: TRBV7-9
J: TRBJ2-4
CDR3: CASSLPSQNIQYF
DNA: TGTGCCAGCAGCTTACCTTCCCAAAACATTCAGTACTTC

D: .
size: once
V: TRBV2
J: TRBJ2-4
CDR3: CASSDPALAKNIQYF
DNA: TGTGCCAGCAGTGATCCAGCACTAGCCAAAAACATTCAGTACTTC

D: .
size: .
V: TRBV5-4
J: TRBJ2-7
CDR3: CASSTPGTASSYEQYF
DNA: TGTGCCAGCAGCACCCCGGGGACGGCGAGCTCCTACGAGCAGTACTTC

D: TRBD2
size: .
V: TRBV27
J: TRBJ2-5
CDR3: CASSLLAGKETQYF
DNA: TGTGCCAGCAGCTTACTAGCGGGGAAAGAGACCCAGTACTTC

D: TRBD2
size: .
V: TRBV11-2
J: TRBJ2-7
CDR3: CASSLVPTSRAYEQYF
DNA: TGTGCCAGCAGCTTAGTCCCGACTAGCAGAGCCTACGAGCAGTACTTC

D: .
size: .
V: TRBV19
J: TRBJ2-3
CDR3: CASTPRRASTDTQYF
DNA: TGTGCCAGTACCCCCAGGAGGGCTAGCACAGATACGCAGTATTTT

D: .
size: .
V: TRBV27
J: TRBJ2-2
CDR3: CASSYQSGWGGELFF
DNA: TGTGCCAGCAGTTACCAATCGGGTTGGGGCGGGGAGCTGTTTTTT

D: TRBD1
size: few
V: TRBV28
J: TRBJ1-3
CDR3: CASTTGGAGNTIYF
DNA: TGTGCCAGCACCACAGGGGGCGCAGGAAACACCATATATTTT

D: TRBD1
size: few
V: TRBV28
J: TRBJ1-5
CDR3: CASSPDRHGGDRRNQPQHF
DNA: TGTGCCAGCAGTCCTGACCGACACGGCGGGGACAGAAGAAATCAGCCCCAGCATTTT

D: .
size: .
V: TRBV7-3
J: TRBJ1-2
CDR3: CASSYRSVPVSYTF
DNA: TGTGCCAGCAGCTACCGATCGGTCCCAGTTAGCTACACCTTC

D: TRBD2
size: .
V: TRBV28
J: TRBJ2-5
CDR3: CASSSRVAGGRETQYF
DNA: TGTGCCAGCAGTTCCCGGGTAGCGGGGGGCCGGGAGACCCAGTACTTC

D: .
size: .
V: TRBV7-2
J: TRBJ1-1
CDR3: CASSSAGTSPYTEAFF
DNA: TGTGCCAGCAGCTCTGCTGGGACAAGTCCTTACACTGAAGCTTTCTTT

D: .
size: .
V: TRBV5-4
J: TRBJ2-6
CDR3: CASSLVIGWSGANVLTF
DNA: TGTGCCAGCAGCTTGGTAATCGGATGGTCTGGGGCCAACGTCCTGACTTTC

D: .
size: .
V: TRBV9
J: TRBJ1-2
CDR3: CASSVNPDVSYGYTF
DNA: TGTGCCAGCAGCGTAAACCCCGACGTGAGCTATGGCTACACCTTC

D: TRBD1
size: .
V: TRBV4-2
J: TRBJ2-1
CDR3: CASSQDPTGDRRNEQFF
DNA: TGTGCCAGCAGCCAAGACCCGACAGGGGACCGTAGAAATGAGCAGTTCTTC

D: .
size: .
V: TRBV5-1
J: TRBJ2-6
CDR3: CASSLAGAGANVLTF
DNA: TGCGCCAGCAGCTTGGCTGGGGCTGGGGCCAACGTCCTGACTTTC

D: TRBD2
size: .
V: TRBV19
J: TRBJ2-7
CDR3: CASGTGRAGAYYEQYF
DNA: TGTGCCAGTGGTACCGGGAGGGCGGGAGCCTACTACGAGCAGTACTTC

D: .
size: .
V: TRBV29-1
J: TRBJ1-1
CDR3: CSVVRFDRLMNTEAFF
DNA: TGCAGCGTTGTGCGATTCGACAGACTCATGAACACTGAAGCTTTCTTT

D: .
size: .
V: TRBV6-5
J: TRBJ1-6
CDR3: CASSRDKDSPLHF
DNA: TGTGCCAGCAGCCGTGACAAGGATTCACCCCTCCACTTT

D: .
size: .
V: TRBV15
J: TRBJ2-7
CDR3: CATSSRRSSVYEQYF
DNA: TGTGCCACCAGCAGCCGAAGGAGCTCGGTCTACGAGCAGTACTTC

D: TRBD1
size: .
V: TRBV7-2
J: TRBJ1-2
CDR3: CASSSIPGQGLYGYTF
DNA: TGTGCCAGCAGCTCGATCCCGGGACAGGGCCTCTATGGCTACACCTTC

D: TRBD1
size: .
V: TRBV27
J: TRBJ2-6
CDR3: CASSLGQGAGGANVLTF
DNA: TGTGCCAGCAGTCTGGGACAGGGGGCAGGAGGGGCCAACGTCCTGACTTTC